This entry lists 10 T cell receptor beta chains sequenced from one sample in a study of T-cell memory formation after mild COVID-19. TCRdb re-called the 5' RACE reads through MiXCR, storing one row per CDR3 protein. The data contain about 360,000 distinct CDR3 sequences, 14% of them singletons. Input material: PBMCs or a T cell subset sorted from them (not recorded which). The origin of the receptors is a man in his late teens or twenties who had mild COVID-19 (a few samples of this study predate the infection). Cell type and time point are not known.

This clonotype was counted a few times. The rearrangement uses TRBV7-8 and TRBJ1-6, with D possibly being TRBD1 (5 bases). In germline, CDR1 is SGHVS, CDR2 FQNEAQ. The CDR3 length is 18 residues. V was cut by 1 base and J by 1 base, with 14 bases left in between. The CDR3: CASSLGAQGISYNSPLHF. CDR3 DNA: TGTGCCAGCAGCTTAGGTGCGCAGGGAATTTCCTATAATTCACCCCTCCACTTT.

The J gene is TRBJ1-1, the V gene TRBV4-3; D call uncertain. The ends were cut back, 0 bases at V and 2 bases at J, with 13 bases in the middle. Germline V gene data show CDR1 as LGHNA and CDR2 as YSLEER. This CDR3 comprises 16 residues. The CDR3 is CASSQEFASQNTEAFF. The CDR3 bases are TGCGCCAGCAGCCAAGAATTTGCCAGCCAAAACACTGAAGCTTTCTTT.

V is TRBV30 and J is TRBJ2-7; D is ambiguous. The V and J ends lost 2 bases and 3 bases respectively, with 5 bases between them. The germline gives CDR1 GTSNPN, CDR2 SVGIG (reference sequence). This CDR3 spans 11 amino acids. The CDR3 is CAWSSYYEQYF. DNA of the CDR3: TGTGCCTGGAGTTCATACTACGAGCAGTACTTC.

The chain uses TRBV20-1 and TRBJ2-1; D unclear. V was cut by 3 bases and J by 4 bases, with 16 bases left in between. Germline-derived CDR1 and CDR2 are DFQATT and SNEGSKA (reference sequence). This CDR3 has 15 amino acids. The CDR3 loop is CSASHGPIGYNEQFF. CDR3 bases: TGCAGTGCTAGCCACGGACCCATAGGGTACAATGAGCAGTTCTTC.

This clonotype came up a few times. The chain recombines TRBV11-3 with TRBJ2-7; unclear D gene. Germline V gene sequence: CDR1 SGHNT, CDR2 YENEEA. Trimming took 5 bases from V and 4 from J, leaving 15 bases between them. The CDR3 is 14 amino acids. The CDR3 region is CASSVGPITYEQYF. In DNA, the CDR3 is TGTGCCAGCAGCGTCGGACCGATAACATACGAGCAGTACTTC.

With respect to this clonotype: One end of the junction fails to match germline, which may point to a read error. CDR3 DNA sequence: TGTGCCAGCAGTTTGTGGGCCTACACTGAAGGTTTCTTT. Its translation is CASSLWAYTEGFF. The chain uses TRBV27 and TRBJ1-1, with D uncertain. Germline assignment: CDR1 MNHEY and CDR2 SMNVEV (reference sequence). This CDR3 comprises 13 residues.

The chain carries TRBV29-1 and TRBJ2-7; 7 positions agree with TRBD1. The last part of the DNA fits TRBJ2-5 better; the J call may be wrong. The CDR3 has 14 residues. Germline CDR1 is SQVTM and CDR2 is ANQGSEA. CDR3 amino acids: CSVEKTGRGETQYF. Here the CDR3 DNA reads TGCAGCGTTGAAAAGACAGGGAGAGGGGAGACCCAGTACTTC.

The chain is built from TRBV5-1 and TRBJ2-1; TRBD1 agrees at 7 bases. The CDR3 has 14 residues. J lost 7 bases, V lost 4 bases, and 8 bases had no gene match. From germline, CDR1 is SGHRS and CDR2 YFSETQ. The CDR3 nucleotides read TGCGCCAGCAGCGAGACAGGGACGGGGAATGAGCAGTTCTTC. Protein: CASSETGTGNEQFF.

The chain uses TRBV5-6 and TRBJ2-3; the D gene could be TRBD1 or TRBD2 (5 bases each). This CDR3 is 16 amino acids long. The V and J ends lost 1 base and 3 bases respectively, with 15 bases between them. Germline CDR1 is SGHDT and CDR2 is YYEEEE. The CDR3 is CASSLTGGFRTDTQYF. The CDR3 DNA reads TGTGCCAGCAGCTTGACAGGCGGGTTCAGGACAGATACGCAGTATTTT. The full variable domain, in which reference TRBV5-6 and TRBJ2-3 provide the parts outside the CDR3, is DAGVTQSPTHLIKTRGQQVTLRCSPKSGHDTVSWYQQALGQGPQFIFQYYEEEERQRGNFPDRFSGHQFPNYSSELNVNALLLGDSALYLCASSLTGGFRTDTQYFGPGTRLTVL.

This rearrangement joins TRBV4-2 to TRBJ1-2, with unresolved D. The CDR3 runs to 13 residues. Germline lookup yields CDR1 LGHNA and CDR2 YNFKEQ. V lost 0 bases, J lost 10 bases, and 12 bases lay in between. CDR3 amino acids: CASSQDYLQDYTF. CDR3 DNA sequence: TGTGCCAGCAGCCAAGATTATCTTCAAGACTACACCTTC.